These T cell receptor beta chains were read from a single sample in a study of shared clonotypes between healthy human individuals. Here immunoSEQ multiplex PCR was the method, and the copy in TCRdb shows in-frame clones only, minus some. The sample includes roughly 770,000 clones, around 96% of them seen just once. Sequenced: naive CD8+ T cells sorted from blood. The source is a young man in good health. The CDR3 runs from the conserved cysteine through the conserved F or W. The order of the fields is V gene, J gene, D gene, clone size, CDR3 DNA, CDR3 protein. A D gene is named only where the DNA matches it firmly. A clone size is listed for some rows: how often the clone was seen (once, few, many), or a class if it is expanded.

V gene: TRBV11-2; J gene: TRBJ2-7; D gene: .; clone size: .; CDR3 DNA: TGTGCCAGCACCCCTGGATACGAGCAGTACTTC; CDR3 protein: CASTPGYEQYF
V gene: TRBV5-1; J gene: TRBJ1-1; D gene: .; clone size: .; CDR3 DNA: TGCGCCAGCAGGACGGACTCCACTGAAGCTTTCTTT; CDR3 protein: CASRTDSTEAFF
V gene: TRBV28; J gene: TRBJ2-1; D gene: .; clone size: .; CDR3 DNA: TGTGCCAGCAGCCACCGGGGGAGGTACAATGAGCAGTTCTTC; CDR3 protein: CASSHRGRYNEQFF
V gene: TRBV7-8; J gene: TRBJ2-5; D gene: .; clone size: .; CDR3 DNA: TGTGCCAGCAGCTGGGGGTCGGACACCATCGGGGAGACCCAGTACTTC; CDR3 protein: CASSWGSDTIGETQYF
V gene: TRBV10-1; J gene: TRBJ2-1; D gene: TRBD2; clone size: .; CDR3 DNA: TGCGCCAGCAGAACTAGCGGGAGCATTGAGCAGTTCTTC; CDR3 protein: CASRTSGSIEQFF
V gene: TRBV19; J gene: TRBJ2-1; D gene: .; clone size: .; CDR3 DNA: TGTGCCAGTAGTATAGACGCGAGCTCCTACAATGAGCAGTTCTTC; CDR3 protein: CASSIDASSYNEQFF
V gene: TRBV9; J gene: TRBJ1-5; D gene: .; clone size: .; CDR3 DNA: TGTGCCAGCAGCGTAGAGGGGGTCGGGCCCCAGCATTTT; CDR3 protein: CASSVEGVGPQHF
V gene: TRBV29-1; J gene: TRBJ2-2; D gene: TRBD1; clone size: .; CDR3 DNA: TGCAGCGTTGAAGAGACAGGGTTGGAGGCCGGGGAGCTGTTTTTT; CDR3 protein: CSVEETGLEAGELFF
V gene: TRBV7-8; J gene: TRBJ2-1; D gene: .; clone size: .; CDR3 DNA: TGTGCCAGCAACCAGAAGGCCGGCGGGCACAATGAGCAGTTCTTC; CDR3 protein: CASNQKAGGHNEQFF
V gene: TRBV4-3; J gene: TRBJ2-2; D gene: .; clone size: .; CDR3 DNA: TGCGCCAGCAGCCAAGATAGGGCTATACGAGCCGGGGAGCTGTTTTTT; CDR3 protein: CASSQDRAIRAGELFF
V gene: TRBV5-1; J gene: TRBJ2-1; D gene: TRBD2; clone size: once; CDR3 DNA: TGCGCCAGCAGCCAAGAACTAGCGGGAGTCGGCAATGAGCAGTTCTTC; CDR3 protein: CASSQELAGVGNEQFF
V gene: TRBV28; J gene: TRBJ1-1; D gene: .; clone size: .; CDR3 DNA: TGTGCCAGCAGCCCCCAATACACTGAAGCTTTCTTT; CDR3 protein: CASSPQYTEAFF
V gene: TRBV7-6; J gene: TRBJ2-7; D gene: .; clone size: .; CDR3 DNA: TGTGCCAGCAGCTTAGAGGCAGGGCACCCCTACGAGCAGTACTTC; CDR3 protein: CASSLEAGHPYEQYF
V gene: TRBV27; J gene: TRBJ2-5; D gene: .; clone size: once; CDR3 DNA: TGTGCCAGCAGAGACGGGGGACCGGGACCAGGGACCCAGTACTTC; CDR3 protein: CASRDGGPGPGTQYF
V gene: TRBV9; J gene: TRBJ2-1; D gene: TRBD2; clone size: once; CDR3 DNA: TGTGCCAGCAGCGTGTCAGCGGGAGGGCCCGATGAGCAGTTCTTC; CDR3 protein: CASSVSAGGPDEQFF
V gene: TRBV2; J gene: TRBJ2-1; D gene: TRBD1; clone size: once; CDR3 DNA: TGTGCCAGCAGTGGGACCAGACAGGGAAATGAGCAGTTCTTC; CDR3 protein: CASSGTRQGNEQFF
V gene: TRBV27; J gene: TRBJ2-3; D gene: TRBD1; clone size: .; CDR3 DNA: TGTGCCAGCAGTCCTCTAGACAGGGCGATAACAGATACGCAGTATTTT; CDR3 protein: CASSPLDRAITDTQYF
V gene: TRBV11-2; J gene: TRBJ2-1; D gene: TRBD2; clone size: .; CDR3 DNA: TGTGCCAGCAGCCTTGATAATAGCGGGAGGGATGAGCAGTTCTTC; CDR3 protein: CASSLDNSGRDEQFF
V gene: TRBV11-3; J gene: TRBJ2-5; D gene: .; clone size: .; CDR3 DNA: TGTGCCAGCAGCTTAGCCCCCGGGGCCCGGCAAGAGACCCAGTACTTC; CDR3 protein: CASSLAPGARQETQYF
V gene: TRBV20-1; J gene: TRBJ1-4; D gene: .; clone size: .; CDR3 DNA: TGCAGTGGGGGAAGAGAGGAAAAACTGTTTTTT; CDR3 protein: CSGGREEKLFF
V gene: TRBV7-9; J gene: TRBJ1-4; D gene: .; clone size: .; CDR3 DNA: TGTGCCAGCAGCGGGGAGAATAATGAAAAACTGTTTTTT; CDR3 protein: CASSGENNEKLFF
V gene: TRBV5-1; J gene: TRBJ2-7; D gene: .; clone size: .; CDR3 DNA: TGCGCCAGCAGGGTGGACGAGACCTACGAGCAGTACTTC; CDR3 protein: CASRVDETYEQYF
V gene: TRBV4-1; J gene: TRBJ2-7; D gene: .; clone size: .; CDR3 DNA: TGCGCCAGCAGCCACCGGTCAAGTGGCTACGAGCAGTACTTC; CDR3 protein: CASSHRSSGYEQYF
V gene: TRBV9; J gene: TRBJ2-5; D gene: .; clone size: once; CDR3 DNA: TGTGCCAGCACCCCTAAGGGACGACCTCAAGAGACCCAGTACTTC; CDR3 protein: CASTPKGRPQETQYF
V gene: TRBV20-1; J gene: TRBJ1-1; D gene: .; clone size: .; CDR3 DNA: TGCAGTGCTAGTCGGGGGACTGAAGCTTTCTTT; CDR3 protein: CSASRGTEAFF
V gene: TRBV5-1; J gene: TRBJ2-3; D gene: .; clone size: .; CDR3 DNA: TGCGCCAGCAGCTTGGATGCCAATTCGAATACAGATACGCAGTATTTT; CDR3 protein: CASSLDANSNTDTQYF
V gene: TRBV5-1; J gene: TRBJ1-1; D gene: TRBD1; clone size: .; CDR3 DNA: TGCGCCAGCAGCTTCGTACAGGGGAAGGTGAGGATGACTGAAGCTTTCTTT; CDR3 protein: CASSFVQGKVRMTEAFF
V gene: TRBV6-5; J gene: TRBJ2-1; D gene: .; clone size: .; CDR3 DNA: TGTGCCAGCAGACCAGGGTACAATGAGCAGTTCTTC; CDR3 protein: CASRPGYNEQFF